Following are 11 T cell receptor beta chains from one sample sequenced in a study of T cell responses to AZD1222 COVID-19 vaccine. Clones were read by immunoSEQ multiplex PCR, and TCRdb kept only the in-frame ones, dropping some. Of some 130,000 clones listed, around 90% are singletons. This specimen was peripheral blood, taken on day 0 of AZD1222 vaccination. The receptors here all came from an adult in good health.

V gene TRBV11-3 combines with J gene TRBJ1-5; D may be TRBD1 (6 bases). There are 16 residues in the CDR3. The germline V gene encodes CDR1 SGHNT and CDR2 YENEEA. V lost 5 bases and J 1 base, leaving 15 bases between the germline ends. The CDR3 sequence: CASSPKGVRSNQPQHF. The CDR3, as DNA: TGTGCCAGCAGCCCGAAGGGGGTTCGGAGCAATCAGCCCCAGCATTTT.

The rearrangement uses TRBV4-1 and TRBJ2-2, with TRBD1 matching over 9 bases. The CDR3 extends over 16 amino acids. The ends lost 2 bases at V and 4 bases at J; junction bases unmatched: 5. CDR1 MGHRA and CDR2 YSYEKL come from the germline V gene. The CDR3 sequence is CASSQLGTGSTGELFF. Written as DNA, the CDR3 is TGCGCCAGCAGCCAATTAGGGACAGGGAGCACCGGGGAGCTGTTTTTT.

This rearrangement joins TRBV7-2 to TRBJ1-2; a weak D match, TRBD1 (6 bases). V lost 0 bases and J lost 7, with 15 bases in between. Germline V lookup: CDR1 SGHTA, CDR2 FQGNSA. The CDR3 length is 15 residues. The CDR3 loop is CASSLARQGIGGYTF. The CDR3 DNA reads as TGTGCCAGCAGCTTAGCGCGGCAGGGGATCGGTGGCTACACCTTC.

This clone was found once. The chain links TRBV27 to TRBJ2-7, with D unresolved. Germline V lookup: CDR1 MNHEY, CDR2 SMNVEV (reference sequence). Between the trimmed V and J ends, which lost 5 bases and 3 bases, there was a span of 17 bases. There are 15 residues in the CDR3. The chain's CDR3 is CASSRGIVQSYEQYF. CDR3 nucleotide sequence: TGTGCCAGCAGTCGTGGGATTGTTCAAAGCTACGAGCAGTACTTC.

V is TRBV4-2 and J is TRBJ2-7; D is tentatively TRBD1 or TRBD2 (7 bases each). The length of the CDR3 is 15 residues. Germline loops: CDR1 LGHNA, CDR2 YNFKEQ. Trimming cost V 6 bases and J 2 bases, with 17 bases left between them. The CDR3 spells CASSPQGGGAYEQYF. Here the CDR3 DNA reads TGTGCCAGCAGTCCCCAGGGGGGGGGAGCCTACGAGCAGTACTTC.

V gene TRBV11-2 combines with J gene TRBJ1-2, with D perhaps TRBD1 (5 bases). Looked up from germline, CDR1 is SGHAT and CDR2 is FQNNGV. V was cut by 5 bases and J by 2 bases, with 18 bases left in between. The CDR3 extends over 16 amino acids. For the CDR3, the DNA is TGTGCCAGCAGCACCCCCGCCCGGGGCCGAAACTATGGCTACACCTTC. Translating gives CASSTPARGRNYGYTF. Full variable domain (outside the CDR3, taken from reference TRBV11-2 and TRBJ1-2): EAGVAQSPRYKIIEKRQSVAFWCNPISGHATLYWYQQILGQGPKLLIQFQNNGVVDDSQLPKDRFSAERLKGVDSTLKIQPAKLEDSAVYLCASSTPARGRNYGYTFGSGTRLTVV.

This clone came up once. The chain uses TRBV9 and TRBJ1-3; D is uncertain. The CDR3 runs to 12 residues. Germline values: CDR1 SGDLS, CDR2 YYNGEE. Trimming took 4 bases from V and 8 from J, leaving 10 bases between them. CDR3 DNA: TGTGCCAGCAGCCCCCCCGGCGACACCATATATTTT. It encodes CASSPPGDTIYF. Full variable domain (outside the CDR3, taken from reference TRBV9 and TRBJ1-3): DSGVTQTPKHLITATGQRVTLRCSPRSGDLSVYWYQQSLDQGLQFLIQYYNGEERAKGNILERFSAQQFPDLHSELNLSSLELGDSALYFCASSPPGDTIYFGEGSWLTVV.

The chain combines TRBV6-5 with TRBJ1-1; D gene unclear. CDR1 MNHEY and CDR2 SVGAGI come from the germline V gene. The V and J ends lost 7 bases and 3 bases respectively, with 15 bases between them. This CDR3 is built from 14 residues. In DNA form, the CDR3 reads TGTGCCAGCAAAGAATTGGTGGTTTACACTGAAGCTTTCTTT. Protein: CASKELVVYTEAFF.

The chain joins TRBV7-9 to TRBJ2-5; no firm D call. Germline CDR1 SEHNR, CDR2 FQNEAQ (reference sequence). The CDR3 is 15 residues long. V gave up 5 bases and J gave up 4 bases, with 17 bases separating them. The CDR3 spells CASSTWTGRLETQYF. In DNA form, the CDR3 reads TGTGCCAGCAGCACTTGGACCGGACGATTAGAGACCCAGTACTTC. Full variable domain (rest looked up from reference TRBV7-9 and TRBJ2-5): DTGVSQNPRHKITKRGQNVTFRCDPISEHNRLYWYRQTLGQGPEFLTYFQNEAQLEKSRLLSDRFSAERPKGSFSTLEIQRTEQGDSAMYLCASSTWTGRLETQYFGPGTRLLVL.

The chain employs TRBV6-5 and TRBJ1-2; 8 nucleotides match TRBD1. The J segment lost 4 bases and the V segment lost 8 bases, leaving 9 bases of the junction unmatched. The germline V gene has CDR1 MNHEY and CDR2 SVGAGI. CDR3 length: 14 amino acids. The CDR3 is CASARQGAFYGYTF. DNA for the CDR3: TGTGCCAGCGCCAGGCAGGGGGCGTTCTATGGCTACACCTTC.

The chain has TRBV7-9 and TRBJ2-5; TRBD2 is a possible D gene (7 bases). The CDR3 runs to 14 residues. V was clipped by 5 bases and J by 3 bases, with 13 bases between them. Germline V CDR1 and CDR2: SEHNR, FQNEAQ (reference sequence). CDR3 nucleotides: TGTGCCAGCAGCCGAGGGGGGGCTAAAGAGACCCAGTACTTC. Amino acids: CASSRGGAKETQYF.